This T cell receptor (beta chain) derives from a study of Graves' ophthalmopathy and Graves' hyperthyroidism. CDR3 length: 13 residues. CDR1 MNHEY and CDR2 SVGAGI come from the germline V gene. V shed 1 base and J shed 5 bases, with 8 bases lying between them. This clonotype occurred many times. Amplified TCR beta CDR3 regions were obtained using RNA transcripts as template. An opening RT-PCR round employed HTBI primers and preceded a second-round multiplex PCR. One entry per CDR3 protein, called by TCRdb with MiXCR from the multiplex PCR reads. The table shows around 1.1 million distinct CDR3 sequences, with around a third occurring only once.

Specimen: peripheral blood or thyroid tissue (not recorded which). The chain recombines TRBV6-5 with TRBJ1-2, with D possibly TRBD1 on 5 matching bases. This TCR came from an adult man with Graves' hyperthyroidism. CDR3 sequence: CASSYWGGYGYTF. The CDR3 region has the DNA TGTGCCAGCAGTTACTGGGGGGGTTATGGCTACACCTTC.